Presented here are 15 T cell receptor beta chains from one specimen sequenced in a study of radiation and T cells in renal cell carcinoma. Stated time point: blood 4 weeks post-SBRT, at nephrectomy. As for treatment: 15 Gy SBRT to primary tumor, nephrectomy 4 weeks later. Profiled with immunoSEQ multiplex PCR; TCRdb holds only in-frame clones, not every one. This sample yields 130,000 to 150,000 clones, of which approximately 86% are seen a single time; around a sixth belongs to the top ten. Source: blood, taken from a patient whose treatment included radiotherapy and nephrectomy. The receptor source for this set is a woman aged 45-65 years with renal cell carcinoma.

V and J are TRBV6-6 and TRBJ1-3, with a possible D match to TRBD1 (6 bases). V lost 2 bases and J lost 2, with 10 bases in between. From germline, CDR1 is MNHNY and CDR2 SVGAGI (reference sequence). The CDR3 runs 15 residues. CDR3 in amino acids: CASSYAPGAGNTIYF. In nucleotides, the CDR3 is TGTGCCAGCAGTTACGCCCCAGGGGCTGGAAACACCATATATTTT.

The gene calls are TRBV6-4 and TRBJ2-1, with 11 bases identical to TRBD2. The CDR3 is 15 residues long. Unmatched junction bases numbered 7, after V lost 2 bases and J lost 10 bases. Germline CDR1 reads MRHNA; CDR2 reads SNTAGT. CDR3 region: CASSDVAGGLEEQFF. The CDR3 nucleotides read TGTGCCAGCAGTGACGTAGCGGGAGGGTTGGAGGAGCAGTTCTTC.

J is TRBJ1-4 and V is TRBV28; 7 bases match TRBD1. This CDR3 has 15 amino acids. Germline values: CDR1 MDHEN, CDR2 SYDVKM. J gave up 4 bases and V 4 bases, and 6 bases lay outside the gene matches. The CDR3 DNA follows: TGTGCCAGCAGTTCCCCCGGGACAGTTAATGAAAAACTGTTTTTT. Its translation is CASSSPGTVNEKLFF.

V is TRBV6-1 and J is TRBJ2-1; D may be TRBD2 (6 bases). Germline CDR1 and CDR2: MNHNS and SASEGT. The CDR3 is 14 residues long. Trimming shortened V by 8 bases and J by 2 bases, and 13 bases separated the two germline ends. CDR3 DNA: TGTGCCAGCCGTGGCGGGGAGGCCTACAATGAGCAGTTCTTC. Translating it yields CASRGGEAYNEQFF.

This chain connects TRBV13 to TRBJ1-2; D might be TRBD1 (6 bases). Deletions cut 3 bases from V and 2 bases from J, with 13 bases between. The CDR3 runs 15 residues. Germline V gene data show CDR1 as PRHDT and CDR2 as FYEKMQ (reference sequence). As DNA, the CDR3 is TGTGCCAGCAGCTTCTCGGGACAACTCAACTATGGCTACACCTTC. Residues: CASSFSGQLNYGYTF.

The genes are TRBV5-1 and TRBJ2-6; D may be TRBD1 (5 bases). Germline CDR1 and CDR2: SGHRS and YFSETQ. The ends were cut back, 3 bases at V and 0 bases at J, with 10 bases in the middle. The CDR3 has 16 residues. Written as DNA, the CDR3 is TGCGCCAGCAGCTATGGGGCCTTCTCTGGGGCCAACGTCCTGACTTTC. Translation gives CASSYGAFSGANVLTF.

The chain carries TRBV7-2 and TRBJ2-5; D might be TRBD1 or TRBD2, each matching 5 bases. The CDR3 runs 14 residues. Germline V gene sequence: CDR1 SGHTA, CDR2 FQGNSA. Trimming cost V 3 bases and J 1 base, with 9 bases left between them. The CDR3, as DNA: TGTGCCAGCAGCTTGTCCGGGACCCAAGAGACCCAGTACTTC. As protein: CASSLSGTQETQYF.

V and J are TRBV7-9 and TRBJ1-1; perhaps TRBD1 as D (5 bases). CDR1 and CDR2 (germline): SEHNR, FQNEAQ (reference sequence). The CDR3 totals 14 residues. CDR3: CAGGLGSGDTEAFF. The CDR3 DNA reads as TGTGCTGGCGGGTTAGGCTCGGGGGACACTGAAGCTTTCTTT.

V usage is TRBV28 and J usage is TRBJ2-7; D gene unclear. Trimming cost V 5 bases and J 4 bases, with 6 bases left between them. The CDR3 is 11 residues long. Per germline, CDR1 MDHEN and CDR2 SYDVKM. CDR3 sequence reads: CASSGLYEQYF. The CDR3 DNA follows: TGTGCCAGCAGTGGTCTTTACGAGCAGTACTTC.

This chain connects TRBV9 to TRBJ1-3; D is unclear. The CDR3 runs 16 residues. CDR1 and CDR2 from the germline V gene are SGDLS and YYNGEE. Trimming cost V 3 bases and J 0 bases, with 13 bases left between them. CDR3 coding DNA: TGTGCCAGCAGCGAGGGCCTGGCAGGCTCTGGAAACACCATATATTTT. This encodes CASSEGLAGSGNTIYF.

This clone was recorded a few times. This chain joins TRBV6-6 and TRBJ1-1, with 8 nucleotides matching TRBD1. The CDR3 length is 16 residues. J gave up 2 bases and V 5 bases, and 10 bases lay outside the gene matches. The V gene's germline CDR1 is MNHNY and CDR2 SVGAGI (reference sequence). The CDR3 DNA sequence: TGTGCCAGCAGTGCTTGGGACAGGAGGGTTAACACTGAAGCTTTCTTT. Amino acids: CASSAWDRRVNTEAFF.

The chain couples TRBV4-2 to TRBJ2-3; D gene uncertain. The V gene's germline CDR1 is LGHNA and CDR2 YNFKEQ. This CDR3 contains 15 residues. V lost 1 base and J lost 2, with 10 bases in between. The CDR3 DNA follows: TGTGCCAGCAGCCAAGGGGTAACTTACACAGATACGCAGTATTTT. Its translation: CASSQGVTYTDTQYF.

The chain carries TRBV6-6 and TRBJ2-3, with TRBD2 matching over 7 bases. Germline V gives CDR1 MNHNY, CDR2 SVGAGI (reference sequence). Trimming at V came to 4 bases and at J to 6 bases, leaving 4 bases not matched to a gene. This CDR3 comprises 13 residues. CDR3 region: CASSSGGGDTQYF. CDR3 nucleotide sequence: TGTGCCAGCAGTTCCGGGGGAGGGGATACGCAGTATTTT.

This chain's CDR3 is CASMVSRDTQYF. DNA for the CDR3: TGTGCCAGCATGGTCAGCAGGGATACGCAGTATTTT. This rearrangement joins TRBV6-1 to TRBJ2-3; D not certain. From germline, CDR1 is MNHNS and CDR2 SASEGT. V was cut by 7 bases and J by 6 bases, with 11 bases left in between. This CDR3 has 12 residues.

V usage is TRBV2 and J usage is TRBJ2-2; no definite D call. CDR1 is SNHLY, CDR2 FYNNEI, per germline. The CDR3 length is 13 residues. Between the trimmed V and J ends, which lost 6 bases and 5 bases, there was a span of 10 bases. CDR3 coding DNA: TGTGCCAGCAGGCCCACCCGGACCGGGGAGCTGTTTTTT. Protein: CASRPTRTGELFF.